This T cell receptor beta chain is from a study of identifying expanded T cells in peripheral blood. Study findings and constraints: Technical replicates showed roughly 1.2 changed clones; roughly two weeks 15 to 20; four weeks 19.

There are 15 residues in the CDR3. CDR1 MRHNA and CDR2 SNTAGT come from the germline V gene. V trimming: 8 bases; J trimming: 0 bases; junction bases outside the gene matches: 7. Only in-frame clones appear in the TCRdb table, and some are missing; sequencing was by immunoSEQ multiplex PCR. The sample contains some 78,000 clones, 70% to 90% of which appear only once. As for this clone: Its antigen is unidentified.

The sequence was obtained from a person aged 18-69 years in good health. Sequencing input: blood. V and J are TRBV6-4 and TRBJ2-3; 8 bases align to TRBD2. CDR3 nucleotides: TGTGCCAGCGCCCTGGCGGGGGGAAGCACAGATACGCAGTATTTT. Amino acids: CASALAGGSTDTQYF.